One and the same sample provided the 30 T cell receptor beta chains below, sequenced in a study of T cell responses to AZD1222 COVID-19 vaccine. TCRdb's table, derived via immunoSEQ multiplex PCR, lists solely in-frame clones and lacks some. This sample has approximately 71,000 clones, with about nine tenths found just once. Here the sequenced sample was peripheral blood, taken on day 0 of AZD1222 vaccination. These receptors all come from an adult in good health.

The chain has TRBV2 and TRBJ1-5, with TRBD1 matching over 9 bases. The CDR3 consists of 14 residues. The germline V gene encodes CDR1 SNHLY and CDR2 FYNNEI. The V segment lost 7 bases and the J segment 5 bases; nucleotides outside the gene matches: 6. CDR3 sequence: CASNRQGGDQPQHF. DNA of the CDR3: TGTGCCAGCAACCGACAGGGGGGCGATCAGCCCCAGCATTTT.

The CDR3 is CASSHRHPNQPQHF. The CDR3 nucleotides are TGCGCCAGCAGTCATCGACACCCCAATCAGCCCCAGCATTTT. The chain carries TRBV23-1 and TRBJ1-5; no definite D call. TRBV23-1 is reported as an ORF; its role is uncertain. V lost 3 bases, J lost 3 bases, and 9 bases lay in between. The CDR3 contains 14 residues.

J is TRBJ2-3 and V is TRBV6-5; 9 nucleotides line up with TRBD1. The CDR3 runs to 15 residues. Germline loops: CDR1 MNHEY, CDR2 SVGAGI. V gave up 6 bases and J gave up 2 bases; unmatched junction bases: 6. The CDR3 sequence: CASSLQGAFTDTQYF. As DNA, the CDR3 is TGTGCCAGCAGCCTACAGGGGGCGTTCACAGATACGCAGTATTTT.

The chain uses TRBV7-2 and TRBJ2-2; D may be TRBD1 (6 bases). CDR1 is SGHTA and CDR2 is FQGNSA in the germline V gene. The germline V and J ends were trimmed by 7 bases and 4 bases, with 25 bases remaining between them. CDR3 length: 18 residues. In nucleotides, the CDR3 is TGTGCCAGCACCCAATCCTCTCTTAACAGGGTGGTCACCGGGGAGCTGTTTTTT. Residues: CASTQSSLNRVVTGELFF.

The chain combines TRBV15 with TRBJ1-2; 7 bases match TRBD1. Germline lookup yields CDR1 LNHNV and CDR2 YYDKDF (reference sequence). V shed 1 base and J 2 bases; nucleotides not matched to a gene: 7. This CDR3 contains 16 residues. CDR3 bases: TGTGCCACCAGCAGAGCCCCCCCAGGGGGGAACTATGGCTACACCTTC. Translated, it gives CATSRAPPGGNYGYTF.

The rearrangement uses TRBV7-8 and TRBJ1-1; unclear D gene. This CDR3 spans 15 amino acids. Trimming pared 5 bases from V and 5 bases from J, leaving 18 bases between. Germline-derived CDR1 and CDR2 are SGHVS and FQNEAQ. CDR3 sequence (DNA): TGTGCCAGCAGCGCGCTGATCCCCGATCGAACTGAAGCTTTCTTT. Translating gives CASSALIPDRTEAFF.

This rearrangement joins TRBV6-2 or TRBV6-3 to TRBJ2-7; D is tentatively TRBD1 or TRBD2 (5 bases each). The CDR3 is 13 amino acids. The germline V gene encodes CDR1 MNHEY and CDR2 SVGEGT. The V and J ends lost 6 bases and 1 base respectively, with 10 bases between them. The CDR3 region is CASSHGASYEQYF. CDR3 sequence (DNA): TGTGCCAGCAGCCACGGGGCATCCTACGAGCAGTACTTC.

V and J are TRBV6-5 and TRBJ2-2; D ambiguous. The germline gives CDR1 MNHEY, CDR2 SVGAGI. Trimming shortened V by 9 bases and J by 4 bases, and 18 bases separated the two germline ends. There are 15 residues in the CDR3. The CDR3 region is CASGPLGKSTGELFF. The CDR3 coding sequence is TGTGCCAGTGGCCCCTTGGGGAAGAGCACCGGGGAGCTGTTTTTT.

The chain carries TRBV19 and TRBJ2-7; 13 bases align to TRBD2. Germline CDR1 and CDR2: LNHDA and SQIVND (reference sequence). The CDR3 is 17 amino acids. The trim removed 4 bases at V and 7 bases at J, leaving 13 bases unmatched. As DNA, the CDR3 is TGTGCCAGTAGTACAAAATCCGGGACTAGCGGGATAGGGGAGCAGTACTTC. It codes for CASSTKSGTSGIGEQYF.

In this sample, this clone turned up once. V is TRBV28 and J is TRBJ2-3; possible D gene TRBD1, 6 bases. CDR1 and CDR2 (germline): MDHEN, SYDVKM. The CDR3 totals 16 residues. Trimming cost V 6 bases and J 2 bases, with 18 bases left between them. The CDR3 sequence is CASSRPGTLPTDTQYF. As DNA, the CDR3 is TGTGCCAGCAGCCGCCCCGGGACACTTCCCACAGATACGCAGTATTTT.

The gene calls are TRBV29-1 and TRBJ2-6; D remains unclear. The CDR3 spans 13 residues. Germline V lookup: CDR1 SQVTM, CDR2 ANQGSEA. The V end lost 4 bases, the J end lost 0 bases, and 4 bases lay between the germline ends. CDR3 DNA sequence: TGCAGCGTTGCAGACTCTGGGGCCAACGTCCTGACTTTC. It encodes CSVADSGANVLTF.

The rearrangement uses TRBV3-1 (or the pseudogene TRBV3-2) and TRBJ1-5, with no clear D. Germline-derived CDR1 and CDR2 are LGHDT and YNNKEL (reference sequence). The ends were cut back, 2 bases at V and 5 bases at J, with 7 bases in the middle. This CDR3 has 13 amino acids. The CDR3 DNA reads TGTGCCAGCAGCCAACAGTTTGATCAGCCCCAGCATTTT. Amino acids: CASSQQFDQPQHF.

This sequence joins TRBV6-6 and TRBJ2-5; the match to TRBD2 covers 9 bases. The CDR3 covers 14 residues. J was trimmed by 0 bases and V by 5 bases; bases with no gene match: 1. Germline loops: CDR1 MNHNY, CDR2 SVGAGI (reference sequence). The CDR3 loop reads CASSRLADQETQYF. DNA for the CDR3: TGTGCCAGCAGTAGACTAGCGGACCAAGAGACCCAGTACTTC.

The chain carries TRBV6-5 and TRBJ2-2; TRBD1 matches at 9 bases. V was clipped by 6 bases and J by 5 bases; unmatched bases: 7. Germline CDR1 reads MNHEY; CDR2 reads SVGAGI. This CDR3 region has 15 residues. In nucleotides, the CDR3 is TGTGCCAGCAGAAGACAGGGGGAGAAAACCGGGGAGCTGTTTTTT. The encoded protein is CASRRQGEKTGELFF.

The chain combines TRBV27 with TRBJ1-6; D uncertain. The CDR3 runs to 15 residues. V lost 6 bases and J 8 bases, leaving 17 bases between the germline ends. CDR1 is MNHEY and CDR2 is SMNVEV in the germline V gene (reference sequence). For the CDR3, the DNA is TGTGCCAGCAGATCACCAAGTCGGCGGGATTCACCCCTCCACTTT. As protein: CASRSPSRRDSPLHF.

The chain has TRBV3-1 (or the pseudogene TRBV3-2) and TRBJ2-2; 10 nucleotides agree with TRBD2. This CDR3 has 17 amino acids. Per germline, CDR1 LGHDT and CDR2 YNNKEL (reference sequence). Germline trimming cut 4 bases from V and 2 bases from J; bases unmatched to any gene: 7. The CDR3 nucleotides read TGTGCCAGCAGCCCCCCTAGCGGGAGTTCCAACACCGGGGAGCTGTTTTTT. Translated: CASSPPSGSSNTGELFF.

V gene TRBV15 combines with J gene TRBJ1-2, with D maybe TRBD1 (5 bases). The CDR3 loop spans 16 amino acids. Trimming cost V 0 bases and J 6 bases, with 17 bases left between them. Germline CDR1 LNHNV, CDR2 YYDKDF (reference sequence). This CDR3 reads CATSRDPKGLLNGYTF. CDR3 in DNA: TGTGCCACCAGCAGAGATCCTAAGGGGTTACTAAATGGCTACACCTTC.

V and J are TRBV3-1 (or the pseudogene TRBV3-2) and TRBJ2-7; the match to TRBD2 covers 11 bases. Trimming took 1 base from V and 3 from J; bases not matched to a gene: 5. This CDR3 is 16 amino acids long. Germline CDR1 reads LGHDT; CDR2 reads YNNKEL (reference sequence). The CDR3 loop is CASSQALAGGFYEQYF. In DNA form, the CDR3 reads TGTGCCAGCAGCCAAGCCCTAGCGGGGGGTTTCTACGAGCAGTACTTC.

J is TRBJ2-1 and V is TRBV10-2; TRBD2 agrees at 10 bases. The CDR3 totals 13 residues. V dropped 7 bases and J dropped 10; count of bases not matched to a gene: 7. CDR1 is WSHSY, CDR2 SAAADI, per germline. CDR3: CASKASGSGEQFF. CDR3 coding DNA: TGCGCCAGCAAGGCTAGCGGGAGTGGCGAGCAGTTCTTC.

The rearrangement uses TRBV30 and TRBJ2-3, with D possibly being TRBD1 or TRBD2 (6 bases each). V was cut by 3 bases and J by 2 bases, with 12 bases left in between. The germline gives CDR1 GTSNPN, CDR2 SVGIG (reference sequence). CDR3 length equals 14 residues. CDR3 sequence: CAWRKQGLTDTQYF. As DNA, the CDR3 is TGTGCCTGGAGAAAACAGGGACTCACAGATACGCAGTATTTT.

A few counts support this clone. The V gene is TRBV18, the J gene TRBJ2-2; TRBD1 agrees at 9 bases. This CDR3 spans 15 amino acids. CDR1 is KGHSH, CDR2 LQKENI, per germline. Trimming cost V 3 bases and J 4 bases; bases outside gene matches: 3. The CDR3 protein is CASSPGTGSTGELFF. CDR3 DNA: TGTGCCAGCTCACCGGGGACAGGGTCCACCGGGGAGCTGTTTTTT.

This clone appeared a single time. The V call is TRBV10-2, the J call TRBJ2-5; 12 bases fit TRBD2. The CDR3 consists of 15 residues. CDR1 and CDR2 (germline): WSHSY, SAAADI. The V gene end was trimmed by 5 bases and the J gene end by 5 bases; junction bases not matched to a gene: 6. CDR3 sequence (DNA): TGCGCCAGCAGTTCGATCGGGACTAGCGGGGAGACCCAGTACTTC. This sequence encodes CASSSIGTSGETQYF.

The chain has TRBV5-1 and TRBJ2-7; D is possibly TRBD2 (6 bases). This CDR3 has 14 residues. V lost 2 bases, J lost 1 base, and 10 bases lay in between. Germline V gene sequence: CDR1 SGHRS, CDR2 YFSETQ. The CDR3 here is CASSFGTPSYEQYF. Here the CDR3 DNA reads TGCGCCAGCAGCTTCGGGACTCCTTCCTACGAGCAGTACTTC.

The rearrangement links TRBV28 to TRBJ2-7, with D possibly being TRBD1 (6 bases). CDR3 length: 13 amino acids. The V end was cut by 6 bases, the J end by 2 bases, with 11 bases between. Germline CDR1 MDHEN, CDR2 SYDVKM. The CDR3 DNA is TGTGCCAGCAGGGTAAACAGGGCCTACGAGCAGTACTTC. Its protein product is CASRVNRAYEQYF. Looking up the rest from reference TRBV28 and TRBJ2-7 gives the full variable domain: DVKVTQSSRYLVKRTGEKVFLECVQDMDHENMFWYRQDPGLGLRLIYFSYDVKMKEKGDIPEGYSVSREKKERFSLILESASTNQTSMYLCASRVNRAYEQYFGPGTRLTVT.

J is TRBJ2-4 and V is TRBV2, with TRBD1 matching over 7 bases. The CDR3 extends over 13 amino acids. The germline gives CDR1 SNHLY, CDR2 FYNNEI. V was clipped by 6 bases and J by 8 bases; unmatched bases: 7. CDR3 residues: CASRTNRGDIQYF. CDR3 sequence (DNA): TGTGCCAGCAGGACCAACAGGGGAGACATTCAGTACTTC.

DNA of the CDR3: TGTGCCAGTAGTATGGGAACATGGCAATATGGCTACACCTTC. It is translated as CASSMGTWQYGYTF. J is TRBJ1-2 and V is TRBV19; D is undetermined. The V end lost 3 bases, the J end lost 5 bases, and 13 bases lay between the germline ends. The germline gives CDR1 LNHDA, CDR2 SQIVND (reference sequence). The CDR3 contains 14 residues.

The rearrangement links TRBV27 to TRBJ2-1; 11 bases fit TRBD2. V was clipped by 3 bases and J by 8 bases; unmatched bases: 3. Germline values: CDR1 MNHEY, CDR2 SMNVEV (reference sequence). The length of the CDR3 is 14 residues. The DNA for the CDR3 is TGTGCCAGCAGTTTTGCTAGCGGGAGGTATGAGCAGTTCTTC. Amino acid sequence: CASSFASGRYEQFF.

The V gene is TRBV4-1, the J gene TRBJ2-7, with a possible D match to TRBD1 (6 bases). Between the trimmed V and J ends, which lost 0 bases and 4 bases, there was a span of 13 bases. The CDR3 totals 15 residues. CDR1 is MGHRA, CDR2 YSYEKL, per germline. Here the CDR3 DNA reads TGCGCCAGCAGCCAAGAACAAGACAGGCTATACGAGCAGTACTTC. This translates into CASSQEQDRLYEQYF.

The J gene is TRBJ2-5, the V gene TRBV4-1; 7 bases align to TRBD1. The CDR3 is 17 amino acids. Looked up from germline, CDR1 is MGHRA and CDR2 is YSYEKL. V dropped 5 bases and J dropped 3; count of bases not matched to a gene: 15. CDR3 in DNA: TGCGCCAGCAGCACGGTTCTAACCGGGACAGCCAAAGAGACCCAGTACTTC. Residues: CASSTVLTGTAKETQYF.

Only one count was recorded for this clone. The J gene is TRBJ2-1, the V gene TRBV6-4, with TRBD2 matching 11 bases. Germline CDR1 is MRHNA and CDR2 is SNTAGT. The CDR3 length is 15 residues. V was clipped by 6 bases and J by 8 bases; unmatched bases: 9. The CDR3 coding sequence is TGTGCCAGCAGCGCCCTAGCGGGAGGTCCGGATGAGCAGTTCTTC. The encoded protein is CASSALAGGPDEQFF.